The source of this TCR beta chain is a study of T-cell reconstitution after alpha-beta-depleted transplantation in children. Study-wide results and limits: Most T-cell counts and diversity one year after the transplant came from T cells that were newly produced. Reports say that about two months after transplant, the alpha-beta T cells came out of several hundred graft clones that had expanded. Several patients had high TCRbeta diversity at day 60; it came from surviving recipient T cells and thymic progenitors.

The CDR3 spans 13 residues. Per germline, CDR1 ENHRY and CDR2 SYGVKD. V trimming: 7 bases; J trimming: 7 bases; junction bases outside the gene matches: 5. Details on this clonotype: What it binds is unknown.

The TCRbeta library was prepared with unique molecular identifiers. One entry per CDR3 protein results from TCRdb running MiXCR on the PCR reads. The sample has a few hundred thousand distinct CDR3 sequences; about a quarter are singletons. This clonotype was sampled from a boy under two years old with Wiskott-Aldrich syndrome, due to receive a stem cell transplant. Sample: PBMCs, taken before TCRalphabeta/CD19-depleted stem cell transplant. The chain joins TRBV10-3 to TRBJ1-5, with 9 bases aligning to TRBD1. Here the CDR3 DNA reads TGTGCCATCAAGGGACAGGGAAACCAGCCCCAGCATTTT. Translated: CAIKGQGNQPQHF.